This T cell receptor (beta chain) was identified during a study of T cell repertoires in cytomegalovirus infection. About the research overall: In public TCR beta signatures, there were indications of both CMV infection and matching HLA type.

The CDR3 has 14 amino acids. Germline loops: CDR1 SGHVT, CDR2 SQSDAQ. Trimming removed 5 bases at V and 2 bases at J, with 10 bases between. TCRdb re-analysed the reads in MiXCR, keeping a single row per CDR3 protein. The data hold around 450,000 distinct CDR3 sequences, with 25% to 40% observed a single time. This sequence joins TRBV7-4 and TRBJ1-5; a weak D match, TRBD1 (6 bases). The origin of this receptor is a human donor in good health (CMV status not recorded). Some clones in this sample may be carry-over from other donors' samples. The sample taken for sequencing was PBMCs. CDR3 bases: TGTGCCAGCAGCCGGGACAACCGCAATCAGCCCCAGCATTTT. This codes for CASSRDNRNQPQHF.